Below are 23 T cell receptor beta chains sequenced from a single sample in a study of T cell repertoires in cytomegalovirus infection. TCRdb independently ran MiXCR on the reads; one entry per CDR3 protein. In the table there are some 150,000 distinct CDR3 sequences, around 20% of which are singletons. Sequenced sample: PBMCs. The source of these receptors is a human donor in good health (CMV status not recorded). Some clones in this sample may be carry-over from other donors' samples.

This clonotype was observed a handful of times. The chain employs TRBV27 and TRBJ2-3; D is undetermined. Trimming shortened V by 6 bases and J by 4 bases, and 20 bases separated the two germline ends. Germline V gene data show CDR1 as MNHEY and CDR2 as SMNVEV (reference sequence). CDR3 length: 16 amino acids. The CDR3 here is CASRPSPLRSPDTQYF. CDR3 DNA: TGTGCCAGCAGACCCTCCCCGCTCCGTAGCCCAGATACGCAGTATTTT.

This clonotype has ten or more counts. The rearrangement links TRBV28 to TRBJ1-1; perhaps TRBD1 as D (5 bases). The CDR3 contains 14 residues. Germline assignment: CDR1 MDHEN and CDR2 SYDVKM. The V gene lost 7 bases and the J gene lost 5 bases, with 17 bases spanning the gap. The CDR3 region is CASTLGGGDTEAFF. The CDR3 nucleotides read TGTGCCAGCACCCTCGGCGGGGGGGATACTGAAGCTTTCTTT.

This clonotype came up a few times. This chain links TRBV29-1 with TRBJ2-5, with TRBD1 as a possible D gene (5 bases). The germline V gene encodes CDR1 SQVTM and CDR2 ANQGSEA. V lost 1 base, J lost 2 bases, and 14 bases lay in between. The CDR3 is 15 residues long. The CDR3 loop reads CSVEGQNVWQETQYF. The CDR3 DNA is TGCAGCGTTGAAGGACAGAATGTATGGCAAGAGACCCAGTACTTC.

CDR3 region: CASSSSGQGVGEKLFF. CDR3 bases: TGTGCCAGCAGCTCCTCGGGACAGGGGGTCGGTGAAAAACTGTTTTTT. The rearrangement links TRBV7-9 to TRBJ1-4; 11 positions match TRBD1. Looked up from germline, CDR1 is SEHNR and CDR2 is FQNEAQ (reference sequence). Trimming took 4 bases from V and 7 from J; bases not matched to a gene: 8. CDR3 length equals 16 residues.

Only a few counts were recorded for this clonotype. V is TRBV28 and J is TRBJ2-1, with D perhaps being TRBD1 or TRBD2 (5 bases each). Trimming took off 2 bases at V and 4 bases at J, with 12 bases between the two ends. Germline assignment: CDR1 MDHEN and CDR2 SYDVKM. The CDR3 covers 15 residues. The DNA of the CDR3 is TGTGCCAGCAGTTTAATGGGGGTGACATACAATGAGCAGTTCTTC. Encoded protein: CASSLMGVTYNEQFF.

The chain links TRBV20-1 to TRBJ1-2; 8 positions match TRBD1. CDR3 size: 13 residues. Germline V gene data show CDR1 as DFQATT and CDR2 as SNEGSKA (reference sequence). J lost 7 bases, V lost 4 bases, and 8 bases had no gene match. CDR3: CSAISGGGAGYTF. In DNA form, the CDR3 reads TGCAGTGCTATTTCAGGGGGCGGAGCTGGCTACACCTTC.

This clonotype came up a few times. V and J are TRBV7-6 and TRBJ1-2; possible D gene TRBD1, 5 bases. The CDR3 has 15 amino acids. V lost 5 bases to trimming and J lost 8 bases, with 21 bases between them. Germline V gene lookup returns CDR1 SGHVS and CDR2 FNYEAQ. CDR3 sequence: CASSPSRVGTSGYTF. CDR3 DNA: TGTGCCAGCAGCCCAAGCAGGGTCGGGACGAGCGGCTACACCTTC.

The chain links TRBV20-1 to TRBJ1-1; a weak D match, TRBD1 (6 bases). The CDR3 spans 16 residues. In germline, CDR1 is DFQATT, CDR2 SNEGSKA (reference sequence). Trimming removed 3 bases at V and 8 bases at J, with 25 bases between. CDR3 DNA: TGCAGTGCTAGGGCCTACGACAGGCCACCGGCTCAGGAAGCTTTCTTT. Its protein product is CSARAYDRPPAQEAFF.

V usage is TRBV28 and J usage is TRBJ1-2; 9 nucleotides agree with TRBD1. The CDR3 has 14 residues. CDR1 MDHEN and CDR2 SYDVKM come from the germline V gene. V shed 6 bases, J shed 3 bases, and the junction held 5 bases outside the gene matches. Here the CDR3 reads CASRDRGGDYGYTF. CDR3 nucleotide sequence: TGTGCCAGCAGGGACAGGGGAGGGGACTATGGCTACACCTTC.

The genes are TRBV9 and TRBJ2-4, with a possible D match to TRBD2 (6 bases). The germline CDR1 and CDR2 sequences are SGDLS and YYNGEE. The CDR3 is 15 amino acids. V shed 3 bases and J shed 2 bases, with 12 bases lying between them. CDR3 nucleotide sequence: TGTGCCAGCAGCGCCTCGGGGGAGCCCAAAAACATTCAGTACTTC. Its protein is CASSASGEPKNIQYF.

This clonotype is a singleton in its sample. The chain is built from TRBV20-1 and TRBJ1-5; the D is unclear. The germline V gene encodes CDR1 DFQATT and CDR2 SNEGSKA (reference sequence). The V end was cut by 6 bases, the J end by 0 bases, with 12 bases between. CDR3 length equals 14 residues. CDR3 sequence (DNA): TGCAGTGCCAAGAGGACGGGTAGCAATCAGCCCCAGCATTTT. Amino acid sequence: CSAKRTGSNQPQHF.

This clonotype was recorded a few times. The chain joins TRBV6-1 to TRBJ1-5, with D uncertain. Germline V gene sequence: CDR1 MNHNS, CDR2 SASEGT. V was pared by 3 bases and J by 2 bases, with 11 bases between. The CDR3 has 15 residues. The CDR3 loop reads CASSDWGWGNQPQHF. DNA of the CDR3: TGTGCCAGCAGTGATTGGGGATGGGGCAATCAGCCCCAGCATTTT.

This clonotype was detected only once. The chain uses TRBV29-1 and TRBJ2-2; 7 nucleotides match TRBD1. The trim removed 5 bases at V and 0 bases at J, leaving 6 bases unmatched. CDR3 length: 15 residues. The germline gives CDR1 SQVTM, CDR2 ANQGSEA. CDR3 in DNA: TGCAGCGTTCAACCGGACAGGACGAACACCGGGGAGCTGTTTTTT. Translating it yields CSVQPDRTNTGELFF.

This clonotype was picked up many times. V is TRBV7-3 and J is TRBJ1-1; perhaps TRBD1 as D (6 bases). Per the germline V gene, CDR1 is SGHTA and CDR2 is FQGTGA. Trimming left V 1 base short and J 11 bases short, with 17 bases between. This CDR3 is 14 amino acids long. CDR3 residues: CASSLKGHSTRAFF. The CDR3 DNA is TGTGCCAGCAGCTTAAAGGGACACTCAACGCGGGCTTTCTTT.

This clonotype appeared many times. The chain links TRBV7-8 to TRBJ2-1; 8 bases agree with TRBD2. The germline V gene has CDR1 SGHVS and CDR2 FQNEAQ. The CDR3 spans 17 residues. V lost 0 bases to trimming and J lost 3 bases; unmatched junction nucleotides: 7. CDR3 amino acids: CASSLAARLAIYNEQFF. In nucleotides, the CDR3 is TGTGCCAGCAGCTTAGCAGCGCGACTAGCGATCTACAATGAGCAGTTCTTC.

Only a few counts were recorded for this clonotype. The chain carries TRBV27 and TRBJ1-6, with D maybe TRBD1 (5 bases). CDR3 length: 15 residues. The V end was cut by 5 bases, the J end by 11 bases, with 19 bases between. Germline V gene sequence: CDR1 MNHEY, CDR2 SMNVEV (reference sequence). DNA for the CDR3: TGTGCCAGCAGTCTCTGGGGGGTCCCGGGGGCACCCCTCCACTTT. This codes for CASSLWGVPGAPLHF.

The table lists this clonotype with many counts. The J gene is TRBJ2-5, the V gene TRBV6-1; weak D call: TRBD1 (6 bases). CDR1 MNHNS and CDR2 SASEGT come from the germline V gene. V lost 6 bases and J lost 5, with 19 bases in between. This CDR3 is built from 15 residues. CDR3 region: CASSSDSLSGETQYF. DNA for the CDR3: TGTGCCAGCAGCTCGGACAGTCTATCGGGGGAGACCCAGTACTTC.

Many counts were recorded for this clonotype. The chain has TRBV2 and TRBJ2-5, with a tentative D call TRBD1 (5 bases). This CDR3 spans 14 amino acids. Germline CDR1 is SNHLY and CDR2 is FYNNEI. With 6 bases removed from V and 5 bases from J, the gap between germline ends came to 16 bases. This CDR3 reads CASRDDSLRETQYF. The CDR3, as DNA: TGTGCCAGCAGGGATGACAGCCTCCGGGAGACCCAGTACTTC.

This chain connects TRBV28 to TRBJ1-6; 7 bases fit TRBD1. Germline CDR1 and CDR2: MDHEN and SYDVKM. CDR3 length: 18 amino acids. Trimming removed 3 bases from V and 3 bases from J; junction bases left unmatched: 11. The chain's CDR3 is CASSFALTGVSYNSPLHF. As DNA, the CDR3 is TGTGCCAGCAGTTTTGCCCTAACAGGGGTGAGCTATAATTCACCCCTCCACTTT.

The chain recombines TRBV7-3 with TRBJ2-5; D is unresolved. Germline V gene sequence: CDR1 SGHTA, CDR2 FQGTGA. This CDR3 comprises 14 residues. Trimming pared 2 bases from V and 2 bases from J, leaving 9 bases between. Here the CDR3 DNA reads TGTGCCAGCAGCTTATCCTCCGGACAAGAGACCCAGTACTTC. This gives the protein CASSLSSGQETQYF.

In its sample, this clonotype was seen a few times. The V call is TRBV28, the J call TRBJ2-1; the match to TRBD2 covers 9 bases. The germline gives CDR1 MDHEN, CDR2 SYDVKM. The CDR3 has 14 residues. The trim removed 4 bases at V and 14 bases at J, leaving 12 bases unmatched. The CDR3 protein is CASSWGLADAEEFF. CDR3 nucleotide sequence: TGTGCCAGCAGTTGGGGACTAGCCGACGCCGAGGAGTTCTTC.

This chain links TRBV24-1 with TRBJ2-1, with 8 positions matching TRBD1. Per germline, CDR1 KGHDR and CDR2 SFDVKD. The CDR3 is 15 amino acids. The V gene end was trimmed by 3 bases and the J gene end by 6 bases; junction bases not matched to a gene: 6. The DNA of the CDR3 is TGTGCCACCAGTGATCGGACAGGGAAGGGCAATGAGCAGTTCTTC. Amino acid sequence: CATSDRTGKGNEQFF.

This clonotype has just a few counts. This rearrangement joins TRBV20-1 to TRBJ1-1, with 11 bases identical to TRBD1. There are 12 residues in the CDR3. CDR1 is DFQATT and CDR2 is SNEGSKA in the germline V gene (reference sequence). Unmatched junction bases numbered 1, after V lost 3 bases and J lost 7 bases. The CDR3 is CSARGQGVEAFF. The CDR3 DNA follows: TGCAGTGCTAGGGGACAGGGGGTTGAAGCTTTCTTT.